Shown below are 29 T cell receptor beta chains from a single sample sequenced in a study of molecular identifiers for immune sequencing clone quantification. Via MiXCR, TCRdb re-called the PCR reads, giving one row per CDR3 protein. Among under 600,000 distinct CDR3 sequences listed, around 23% were seen once. The source material was naive CD8+ T cells from blood, with Jurkat cell RNA spiked in. Subset reported: FACS-sorted CD8+CD4-CCR7+CD45RA+ naive T cells. The receptor set was obtained from a human donor in good health. Some libraries in this study had Jurkat cell RNA spiked in.

Only a few counts were recorded for this clonotype. The genes are TRBV7-9 and TRBJ2-7; D is undetermined. The CDR3 extends over 13 amino acids. The ends were cut back, 6 bases at V and 4 bases at J, with 13 bases in the middle. CDR1 is SEHNR and CDR2 is FQNEAQ in the germline V gene (reference sequence). In nucleotides, the CDR3 is TGTGCCAGCAGGCCACATGACGGATACGAGCAGTACTTC. Protein product: CASRPHDGYEQYF.

This clonotype was counted ten times or more. The chain has TRBV7-9 and TRBJ1-4; D unclear. Germline V gives CDR1 SEHNR, CDR2 FQNEAQ (reference sequence). There are 14 residues in the CDR3. V dropped 4 bases and J dropped 2 bases, with 8 bases sitting between them. CDR3 residues: CASSSPDTNEKLFF. Written as DNA, the CDR3 is TGTGCCAGCAGCTCACCGGACACTAATGAAAAACTGTTTTTT.

This clonotype occurred a few times. The chain employs TRBV6-5 and TRBJ1-5, with D tentatively TRBD1 (5 bases). Trimming removed 2 bases from V and 5 bases from J, with 7 bases in between. CDR3 length: 13 amino acids. Germline-derived CDR1 and CDR2 are MNHEY and SVGAGI. Written as DNA, the CDR3 is TGTGCCAGCAGTTACCGGGGGGATCAGCCCCAGCATTTT. As protein: CASSYRGDQPQHF.

As for this clonotype: Given a much more abundant clone one base away, this may be a read error. The conserved final phenylalanine or tryptophan is absent from the CDR3, which likely points to a read error. The J gene is TRBJ2-1, the V gene TRBV6-5; 7 nucleotides line up with TRBD2. The V gene end was trimmed by 11 bases and the J gene end by 8 bases; junction bases not matched to a gene: 9. Germline V gene lookup returns CDR1 MNHEY and CDR2 SVGAGI. The CDR3 sequence is 12 residues long. The CDR3 region is CAARGGFDEQFY. In DNA form, the CDR3 reads TGTGCCGCCCGGGGAGGGTTCGATGAGCAGTTCTAC.

The table lists this clonotype with a few counts. The genes are TRBV6-4 and TRBJ2-3, with TRBD2 matching over 7 bases. CDR3 size: 14 residues. V shed 10 bases, J shed 3 bases, and the junction held 10 bases outside the gene matches. CDR1 and CDR2 (germline): MRHNA, SNTAGT. The chain's CDR3 is CAIPRGGYTDTQYF. In DNA form, the CDR3 reads TGTGCCATCCCCCGGGGAGGGTATACAGATACGCAGTATTTT.

V usage is TRBV19 and J usage is TRBJ2-7; a weak D match, TRBD2 (5 bases). Germline assignment: CDR1 LNHDA and CDR2 SQIVND (reference sequence). V dropped 5 bases and J dropped 4 bases, with 12 bases sitting between them. The CDR3 spans 13 residues. The CDR3 is CASSSGLKYEQYF. In DNA form, the CDR3 reads TGTGCCAGTAGTTCCGGACTCAAGTACGAGCAGTACTTC.

This clonotype was recorded many times. The CDR3, as DNA: TGCAGTGCTAATCTTCCGGGAGACTATGGCTACACCTTC. Its translation: CSANLPGDYGYTF. V and J are TRBV20-1 and TRBJ1-2; unclear D gene. The CDR3 totals 13 residues. V shed 4 bases and J shed 3 bases, with 12 bases lying between them. Germline CDR1 reads DFQATT; CDR2 reads SNEGSKA (reference sequence).

The J gene is TRBJ2-7, the V gene TRBV7-9, with TRBD1 matching over 9 bases. V shed 4 bases, J shed 3 bases, and the junction held 7 bases outside the gene matches. CDR3 length equals 15 residues. Germline assignment: CDR1 SEHNR and CDR2 FQNEAQ (reference sequence). The DNA of the CDR3 is TGTGCCAGCAGCTCCGGACAGGGGACAGGCTACGAGCAGTACTTC. It codes for CASSSGQGTGYEQYF. Based on the CDR3 plus reference TRBV7-9 and TRBJ2-7, the full variable domain is DTGVSQNPRHKITKRGQNVTFRCDPISEHNRLYWYRQTLGQGPEFLTYFQNEAQLEKSRLLSDRFSAERPKGSFSTLEIQRTEQGDSAMYLCASSSGQGTGYEQYFGPGTRLTVT.

Notes on this clonotype: A clone one base away is much larger, so this may be a read error. The chain has TRBV5-1 and TRBJ2-5; TRBD2 is a possible D gene (5 bases). Germline loops: CDR1 SGHRS, CDR2 YFSETQ. This CDR3 has 17 residues. Trimming took 0 bases from V and 0 from J, leaving 15 bases between them. The CDR3 nucleotides read TGCGCCAGCAGCTTGGGAGACTACCATCCGCACCAAGAGACCCAGTACTTC. The encoded protein is CASSLGDYHPHQETQYF.

The V and J genes are TRBV6-2 or TRBV6-3 and TRBJ2-7; no reliable D call. Germline V gene sequence: CDR1 MNHEY, CDR2 SVGEGT. Trimming stripped 2 bases from V and 5 bases from J, with 10 bases between. CDR3 length equals 13 residues. CDR3 loop: CASSYGDLNEQYF. CDR3 DNA: TGTGCCAGCAGTTACGGGGATTTAAACGAGCAGTACTTC.

This clonotype appeared many times. The rearrangement links TRBV6-5 to TRBJ2-1, with 9 bases matching TRBD2. After removal of 0 bases from V and 9 bases from J, the junction contained 6 bases not matched to a gene. CDR1 MNHEY and CDR2 SVGAGI come from the germline V gene. The CDR3 loop spans 15 amino acids. The CDR3 DNA sequence: TGTGCCAGCAGTTACTCTCGCGGGGGGGGGACTGAGCAGTTCTTC. Translating it yields CASSYSRGGGTEQFF.

This clonotype was counted at least ten times. J is TRBJ2-5 and V is TRBV29-1, with D unresolved. Germline V gene sequence: CDR1 SQVTM, CDR2 ANQGSEA. The germline V and J ends were trimmed by 7 bases and 0 bases, with 6 bases remaining between them. The CDR3 loop spans 11 amino acids. CDR3 residues: CSDRYQETQYF. For the CDR3, the DNA is TGCAGCGATCGGTACCAAGAGACCCAGTACTTC. The full variable domain, in which reference TRBV29-1 and TRBJ2-5 provide the parts outside the CDR3, is SAVISQKPSRDICQRGTSLTIQCQVDSQVTMMFWYRQQPGQSLTLIATANQGSEATYESGFVIDKFPISRPNLTFSTLTVSNMSPEDSSIYLCSDRYQETQYFGPGTRLLVL.

Comments on this clonotype: This sequence may be a read error, since a much larger clone differs from it by one base. The chain couples TRBV7-9 to TRBJ2-5, with D maybe TRBD1 (6 bases). CDR1 and CDR2 from the germline V gene are SEHNR and FQNEAQ (reference sequence). The CDR3 loop spans 15 amino acids. The CDR3 nucleotides are TGTGCCAGCAGCTCGACACAGGGCTACCAAGAGACCCGGTACTTC. This sequence encodes CASSSTQGYQETRYF.

Ten or more counts support this clonotype. V usage is TRBV5-6 and J usage is TRBJ2-5; D uncertain. The CDR3 length is 16 residues. The germline V gene encodes CDR1 SGHDT and CDR2 YYEEEE. V was pared by 3 bases and J by 1 base, with 16 bases between. The CDR3 reads CASSSPLDSSQETQYF. Here the CDR3 DNA reads TGTGCCAGCAGCTCCCCATTAGATAGTAGCCAAGAGACCCAGTACTTC.

This rearrangement joins TRBV5-8 to TRBJ2-7; D is undetermined. This CDR3 has 13 amino acids. V lost 0 bases and J 7 bases, leaving 11 bases between the germline ends. Germline CDR1 is SGHTS and CDR2 is YDEGEE. The CDR3 sequence is CASSLASSDEQYF. The CDR3, as DNA: TGTGCCAGCAGCTTGGCAAGTTCTGATGAGCAGTACTTC.

This clonotype was counted only a few times. The genes are TRBV5-3 and TRBJ2-1; TRBD2 might be the D (5 bases). TRBV5-3 is flagged as an ORF with uncertain function. Trimming left V 8 bases short and J 3 bases short, with 15 bases between. The CDR3 length is 14 residues. Here the CDR3 DNA reads TGTGCCAGCAGCCCAGGACTGGACTACAATGAGCAGTTCTTC. Protein: CASSPGLDYNEQFF.

The chain combines TRBV5-1 with TRBJ2-2; D may be TRBD1 (5 bases). Deletions cut 1 base from V and 6 bases from J, with 10 bases between. CDR3 length: 14 amino acids. Germline V CDR1 and CDR2: SGHRS, YFSETQ. As DNA, the CDR3 is TGCGCCAGCAGCTTGAGGAAGGGGTCCGGGGAGCTGTTTTTT. Protein: CASSLRKGSGELFF.

A note on this clonotype: A much larger clone is a single base away; this may be a read error. This chain's CDR3 is CSVSRGTGELFF. The CDR3 nucleotides read TGCAGCGTCAGCCGAGGCACCGGGGAGCTGTTTTTT. The genes are TRBV29-1 and TRBJ2-2; D is uncertain. The V gene lost 6 bases and the J gene lost 4 bases, with 9 bases spanning the gap. This CDR3 spans 12 amino acids. Germline V CDR1 and CDR2: SQVTM, ANQGSEA.

DNA for the CDR3: TGTGCCAGCAGGCAAGGACAGTATGGCTACACCTTC. This encodes CASRQGQYGYTF. The gene calls are TRBV21-1 and TRBJ1-2; the table's TRBD1 call for D was not verified on the DNA. TRBV21-1 is designated a pseudogene. CDR3 length: 12 amino acids.

CDR3: CASSWADSYEQYF. The CDR3 coding sequence is TGTGCCAGTAGTTGGGCAGATTCCTACGAGCAGTACTTC. The chain links TRBV19 to TRBJ2-7; D is unclear. V was shortened by 5 bases and J by 1 base, with 9 bases between the two germline ends. Germline V gene sequence: CDR1 LNHDA, CDR2 SQIVND (reference sequence). The length of the CDR3 is 13 residues.

This clonotype showed up many times. The chain joins TRBV4-3 to TRBJ1-1, with TRBD1 as a possible D gene (6 bases). This CDR3 comprises 16 residues. V lost 0 bases, J lost 3 bases, and 14 bases lay in between. The germline V gene has CDR1 LGHNA and CDR2 YSLEER. CDR3 residues: CASSQDRTVRDTEAFF. Written as DNA, the CDR3 is TGCGCCAGCAGCCAAGATCGGACAGTCCGGGACACTGAAGCTTTCTTT.

On this clonotype: Lacking the conserved final phenylalanine or tryptophan, this CDR3 likely reflects a read error. The J gene is TRBJ2-3, the V gene TRBV20-1; TRBD1 aligns across 7 bases. The trim removed 0 bases at V and 1 base at J, leaving 7 bases unmatched. Looked up from germline, CDR1 is DFQATT and CDR2 is SNEGSKA (reference sequence). CDR3 length: 16 residues. The CDR3 bases are TGCAGTGCTAGAGATCTAACAGGGGCTCGCACAGATACGCAGTATCTT. This codes for CSARDLTGARTDTQYL.

This rearrangement joins TRBV4-1 to TRBJ1-4; D is ambiguous. The CDR3 has 16 residues. Germline V gives CDR1 MGHRA, CDR2 YSYEKL. V lost 1 base, J lost 8 bases, and 17 bases lay in between. CDR3 sequence reads: CASSQAAARGIEKLFF. DNA for the CDR3: TGCGCCAGCAGCCAAGCGGCAGCACGGGGAATCGAAAAACTGTTTTTT.

This chain connects TRBV4-1 to TRBJ1-1, with D hard to call. This CDR3 contains 15 residues. CDR1 MGHRA and CDR2 YSYEKL come from the germline V gene. Trimming removed 10 bases at V and 11 bases at J, with 29 bases between. The CDR3 loop is CANRQSLVSHPAAFF. In DNA, the CDR3 is TGCGCCAACCGCCAATCGTTGGTCTCGCACCCTGCCGCTTTCTTT.

This clonotype has a handful of counts. The chain employs TRBV6-5 and TRBJ2-2; 7 positions match TRBD1. CDR1 and CDR2 from the germline V gene are MNHEY and SVGAGI. The V gene end was trimmed by 5 bases and the J gene end by 0 bases; junction bases not matched to a gene: 6. The CDR3 runs to 16 residues. CDR3 region: CASSDRQGTNTGELFF. CDR3 nucleotides: TGTGCCAGCAGTGACCGACAGGGAACGAACACCGGGGAGCTGTTTTTT.

This clonotype has at least ten counts. The J gene is TRBJ2-3, the V gene TRBV29-1; 14 nucleotides agree with TRBD2. Looked up from germline, CDR1 is SQVTM and CDR2 is ANQGSEA. The CDR3 covers 14 residues. Losses at the gene ends were 6 bases for V and 3 bases for J; bases not matched to a gene: 2. Here the CDR3 reads CSVGLAGETDTQYF. CDR3 nucleotides: TGCAGCGTGGGACTAGCGGGAGAGACAGATACGCAGTATTTT.

This clonotype was observed many times. The J gene is TRBJ2-7, the V gene TRBV7-2, with 7 positions matching TRBD2. Germline lookup yields CDR1 SGHTA and CDR2 FQGNSA. The CDR3 covers 14 residues. With V trimmed by 1 base and J by 7 bases, 7 bases remained unmatched. The CDR3 region is CASSLGGGNEEQYF. CDR3 nucleotide sequence: TGTGCCAGCAGCTTAGGGGGGGGGAATGAGGAGCAGTACTTC. The variable domain in full, completed from reference TRBV7-2 and TRBJ2-7, reads GAGVSQSPSNKVTEKGKDVELRCDPISGHTALYWYRQSLGQGLEFLIYFQGNSAPDKSGLPSDRFSAERTGGSVSTLTIQRTQQEDSAVYLCASSLGGGNEEQYFGPGTRLTVT.

In this sample, this clonotype turned up many times. The chain employs TRBV12-3 or TRBV12-4 and TRBJ2-7; TRBD2 matches at 7 bases. The CDR3 extends over 15 amino acids. V dropped 5 bases and J dropped 1; count of bases not matched to a gene: 8. The CDR3 reads CASSERRERSYEQYF. CDR3 sequence (DNA): TGTGCCAGCAGTGAAAGGCGGGAGCGGTCCTACGAGCAGTACTTC.

This clonotype was recorded at least ten times. This rearrangement joins TRBV7-2 to TRBJ1-1; D not resolved. Germline values: CDR1 SGHTA, CDR2 FQGNSA. Trimming took off 3 bases at V and 6 bases at J, with 11 bases between the two ends. The CDR3 covers 13 residues. CDR3 nucleotide sequence: TGTGCCAGCAGCTTTTCTTATGGTGCTGAAGCTTTCTTT. It translates to CASSFSYGAEAFF.